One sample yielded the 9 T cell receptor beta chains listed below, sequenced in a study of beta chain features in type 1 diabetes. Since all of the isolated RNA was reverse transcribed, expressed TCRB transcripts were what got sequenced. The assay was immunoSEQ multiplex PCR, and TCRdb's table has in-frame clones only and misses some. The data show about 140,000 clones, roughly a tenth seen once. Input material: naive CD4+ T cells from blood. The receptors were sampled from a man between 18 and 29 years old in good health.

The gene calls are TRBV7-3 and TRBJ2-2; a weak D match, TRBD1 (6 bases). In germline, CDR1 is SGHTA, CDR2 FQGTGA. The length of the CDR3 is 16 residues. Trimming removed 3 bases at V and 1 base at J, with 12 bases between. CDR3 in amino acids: CASSLLPGQNTGELFF. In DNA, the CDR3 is TGTGCCAGCAGCTTGCTCCCGGGACAGAACACCGGGGAGCTGTTTTTT.

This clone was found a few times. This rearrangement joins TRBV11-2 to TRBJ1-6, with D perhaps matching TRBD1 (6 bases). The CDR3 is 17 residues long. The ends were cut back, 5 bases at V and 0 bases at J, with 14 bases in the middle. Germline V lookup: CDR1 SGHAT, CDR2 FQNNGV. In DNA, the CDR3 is TGTGCCAGCAGCCTCCCGGGACAAAGCTCCTATAATTCACCCCTCCACTTT. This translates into CASSLPGQSSYNSPLHF.

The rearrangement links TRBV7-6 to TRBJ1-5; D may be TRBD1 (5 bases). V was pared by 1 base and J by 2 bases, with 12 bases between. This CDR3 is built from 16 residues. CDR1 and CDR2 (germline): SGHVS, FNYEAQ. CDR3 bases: TGTGCCAGCAGCTTAGACCAGGGATCGGGCAATCAGCCCCAGCATTTT. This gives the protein CASSLDQGSGNQPQHF. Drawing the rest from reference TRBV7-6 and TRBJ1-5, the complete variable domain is GAGVSQSPRYKVTKRGQDVALRCDPISGHVSLYWYRQALGQGPEFLTYFNYEAQQDKSGLPNDRFSAERPEGSISTLTIQRTEQRDSAMYRCASSLDQGSGNQPQHFGDGTRLSIL.

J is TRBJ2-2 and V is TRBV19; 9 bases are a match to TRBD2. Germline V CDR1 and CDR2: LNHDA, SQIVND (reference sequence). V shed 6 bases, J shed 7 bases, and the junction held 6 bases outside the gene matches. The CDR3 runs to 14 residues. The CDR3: CASSQGLASGELFF. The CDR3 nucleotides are TGTGCCAGTAGCCAAGGACTAGCGAGCGGGGAGCTGTTTTTT.

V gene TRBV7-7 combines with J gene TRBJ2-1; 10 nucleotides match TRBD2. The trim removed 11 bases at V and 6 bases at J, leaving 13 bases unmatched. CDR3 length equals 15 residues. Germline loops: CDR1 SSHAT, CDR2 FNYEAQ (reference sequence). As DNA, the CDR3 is TGTGCCGTAGAACCCCCCCAGCGGGGGGGCAATGAGCAGTTCTTC. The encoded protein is CAVEPPQRGGNEQFF.

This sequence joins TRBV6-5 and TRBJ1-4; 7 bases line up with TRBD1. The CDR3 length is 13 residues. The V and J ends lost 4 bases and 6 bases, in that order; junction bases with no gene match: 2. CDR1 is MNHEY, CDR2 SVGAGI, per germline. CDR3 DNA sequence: TGTGCCAGCAGTTCCACAGGGGATGAAAAACTGTTTTTT. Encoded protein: CASSSTGDEKLFF.

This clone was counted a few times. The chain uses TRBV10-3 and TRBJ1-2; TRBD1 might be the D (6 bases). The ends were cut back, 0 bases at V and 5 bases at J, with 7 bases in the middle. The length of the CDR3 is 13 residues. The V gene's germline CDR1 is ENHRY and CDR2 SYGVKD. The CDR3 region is CAISESDSYGYTF. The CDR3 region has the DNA TGTGCCATCAGTGAGTCGGACAGTTATGGCTACACCTTC.

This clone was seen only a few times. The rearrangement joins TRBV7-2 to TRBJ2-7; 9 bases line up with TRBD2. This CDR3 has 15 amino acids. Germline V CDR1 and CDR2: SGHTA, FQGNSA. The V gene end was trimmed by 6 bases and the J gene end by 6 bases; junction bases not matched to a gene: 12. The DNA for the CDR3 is TGTGCCAGCAGTCTGGGCGGGGGGGCATACCTCGAGCAGTACTTC. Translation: CASSLGGGAYLEQYF.

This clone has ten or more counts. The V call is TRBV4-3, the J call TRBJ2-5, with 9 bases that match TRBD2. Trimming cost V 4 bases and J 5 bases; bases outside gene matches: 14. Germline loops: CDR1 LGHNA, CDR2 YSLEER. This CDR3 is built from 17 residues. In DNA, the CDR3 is TGCGCCAGCAGCCCAAGGAGGAGCGGGGGGCCCGGGGAGACCCAGTACTTC. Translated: CASSPRRSGGPGETQYF.